This T cell receptor beta chain appears in the sequencing data of a study of T cells in Graves' hyperthyroidism and ophthalmopathy. The source material, RNA transcripts, was used to amplify TCR beta CDR3 regions. The TCR CDR3 was amplified in a first-round RT-PCR using the HTBI primer set. TCRdb recomputed calls from the multiplex PCR reads with MiXCR, one row per CDR3 protein. The sample carries more than 250,000 distinct CDR3 sequences, approximately 16% recorded once. This CDR3 spans 15 amino acids. Between the trimmed V and J ends, which lost 5 bases and 5 bases, there was a span of 13 bases. The V gene's germline CDR1 is SGHVS and CDR2 FQNEAQ.

The chain recombines TRBV7-8 with TRBJ1-6; D remains unclear. The TCR originated in a woman aged 50 to 65 with Graves' hyperthyroidism that later progressed to Graves' ophthalmopathy. The sample consisted of blood. As DNA, the CDR3 is TGTGCCAGCAGCCAAAATAGAGCTGATAATTCACCCCTCCACTTT. It specifies CASSQNRADNSPLHF.